The entry below gives a single TCR beta chain sequence along with its context. This CDR3 spans 14 amino acids. Looked up from germline, CDR1 is SGHRS and CDR2 is YFSETQ. Unmatched junction bases numbered 3, after V lost 0 bases and J lost 4 bases. This entry belongs to a study of blood T cell repertoires in COVID-19. As for the study in general: Samples taken during acute and convalescent COVID-19 were collected in the United States, Italy and Spain.

Original analysis: Quantification of nucleated cells was approximated via reference gene primer amplification. Assay: immunoSEQ multiplex PCR; the TCRdb copy retains only in-frame clones and omits some. V and J calls and clone size are as listed in that table; D and trimming were resolved from the DNA. The table includes approximately 66,000 clones, 88% detected once. The sequence came from a woman aged 45-65 years with active or convalescent COVID-19. The V call is TRBV5-1, the J call TRBJ1-1, with 7 bases aligning to TRBD1. The sequenced material came from peripheral blood. In DNA form, the CDR3 reads TGCGCCAGCAGCTTGGGGGGACAGCTCACTGAAGCTTTCTTT. The encoded protein is CASSLGGQLTEAFF.